Below, 15 T cell receptor beta chains from the same sample are listed, as sequenced in a study of blood T cell repertoires in COVID-19. This table comes from immunoSEQ multiplex PCR, and its TCRdb copy is limited to in-frame clones, with some not included. The sample includes fewer than 300,000 clones, 70% to 85% of them seen just once. Input material: peripheral blood. These receptors all stem from a human donor with COVID-19, enrolled during active disease. The donor label of this sample is uncertain.

The chain couples TRBV7-3 to TRBJ2-1, with 11 bases lining up with TRBD1. V gave up 5 bases and J gave up 6 bases; unmatched junction bases: 3. Per germline, CDR1 SGHTA and CDR2 FQGTGA. This CDR3 is built from 14 residues. The CDR3 spells CASSPGTGGNEQFF. DNA for the CDR3: TGTGCCAGCAGCCCCGGGACAGGGGGCAATGAGCAGTTCTTC.

This chain links TRBV10-1 with TRBJ2-4; unclear D gene. V lost 2 bases, J lost 9 bases, and 14 bases lay in between. The CDR3 has 14 amino acids. Per the germline V gene, CDR1 is WNHNN and CDR2 is SYGVQD (reference sequence). The CDR3 loop is CASSESGQLGIQYF. The CDR3 nucleotides read TGCGCCAGCAGTGAGAGTGGGCAGTTGGGCATTCAGTACTTC.

V gene TRBV9 combines with J gene TRBJ1-5; a weak D match, TRBD1 (5 bases). The CDR3 length is 14 residues. Looked up from germline, CDR1 is SGDLS and CDR2 is YYNGEE. Trimming removed 4 bases at V and 9 bases at J, with 17 bases between. As DNA, the CDR3 is TGTGCCAGCAGCCGGGGGACTTCAATTGGGCCCCAGCATTTT. It translates to CASSRGTSIGPQHF. Using reference TRBV9 and TRBJ1-5 for the parts outside the CDR3, the full variable domain is DSGVTQTPKHLITATGQRVTLRCSPRSGDLSVYWYQQSLDQGLQFLIQYYNGEERAKGNILERFSAQQFPDLHSELNLSSLELGDSALYFCASSRGTSIGPQHFGDGTRLSIL.

V and J are TRBV28 and TRBJ1-1; D gene ambiguous. Trimming took 2 bases from V and 2 from J, leaving 12 bases between them. Germline V gene lookup returns CDR1 MDHEN and CDR2 SYDVKM. This CDR3 has 15 amino acids. The CDR3 sequence: CASSLSAGINTEAFF. In DNA form, the CDR3 reads TGTGCCAGCAGTTTAAGTGCGGGCATTAACACTGAAGCTTTCTTT.

The chain links TRBV29-1 to TRBJ2-5; the D gene is possibly TRBD2 (5 bases). From germline, CDR1 is SQVTM and CDR2 ANQGSEA. This CDR3 is built from 12 residues. V lost 6 bases and J lost 5, with 13 bases in between. The CDR3 bases are TGCAGCGTGGGGTGGGGAGAGGAGACCCAGTACTTC. Translation: CSVGWGEETQYF.

The chain recombines TRBV7-3 with TRBJ2-4; 14 nucleotides line up with TRBD2. CDR1 and CDR2 (germline): SGHTA, FQGTGA. V dropped 5 bases and J dropped 3; count of bases not matched to a gene: 12. This CDR3 contains 19 residues. The CDR3 nucleotides read TGTGCCAGCAGCCCCCAGGGACTAGCGGGAGTGGGAAGCAAAAACATTCAGTACTTC. Its translation: CASSPQGLAGVGSKNIQYF.

The V call is TRBV30, the J call TRBJ2-2; the match to TRBD2 covers 7 bases. There are 13 residues in the CDR3. The germline CDR1 and CDR2 sequences are GTSNPN and SVGIG (reference sequence). V was pared by 3 bases and J by 7 bases, with 5 bases of the junction left unmatched. The CDR3 region is CAWSRTSDGELFF. In nucleotides, the CDR3 is TGTGCCTGGAGCCGGACTAGTGACGGGGAGCTGTTTTTT.

The gene calls are TRBV28 and TRBJ1-6; D perhaps matches TRBD1 (6 bases). Germline V gene lookup returns CDR1 MDHEN and CDR2 SYDVKM. The CDR3 has 15 amino acids. V dropped 2 bases and J dropped 10 bases, with 15 bases sitting between them. The DNA for the CDR3 is TGTGCCAGCAGTTTAGGGGGACAAGGCTTGTCACCCCTCCACTTT. Its translation is CASSLGGQGLSPLHF.

The chain recombines TRBV24-1 with TRBJ2-1; D remains unclear. The germline V gene encodes CDR1 KGHDR and CDR2 SFDVKD. The CDR3 contains 13 residues. V lost 6 bases to trimming and J lost 4 bases, with 9 bases between them. The CDR3 region is CATSNSPYNEQFF. CDR3 nucleotide sequence: TGTGCCACCAGTAACTCACCATACAATGAGCAGTTCTTC.

The chain couples TRBV10-1 to TRBJ2-7; D is perhaps TRBD1 (6 bases). The CDR3 loop spans 12 amino acids. Germline lookup yields CDR1 WNHNN and CDR2 SYGVQD (reference sequence). The V end lost 8 bases, the J end lost 2 bases, and 10 bases lay between the germline ends. The CDR3 spells CASHRDTYEQYF. The CDR3 nucleotides read TGCGCCAGCCACAGGGATACCTACGAGCAGTACTTC.

The V gene is TRBV7-9, the J gene TRBJ1-1; D is undetermined. Germline V lookup: CDR1 SEHNR, CDR2 FQNEAQ (reference sequence). The CDR3 length is 12 residues. V was pared by 1 base and J by 7 bases, with 7 bases between. The CDR3 region is CASSLGDNEAFF. DNA of the CDR3: TGTGCCAGCAGCTTAGGAGATAATGAAGCTTTCTTT.

The V gene is TRBV3-1 (or the pseudogene TRBV3-2), the J gene TRBJ2-7, with 10 bases that match TRBD2. The CDR3 contains 13 residues. Per germline, CDR1 LGHDT and CDR2 YNNKEL (reference sequence). V dropped 6 bases and J dropped 2; count of bases not matched to a gene: 1. The DNA for the CDR3 is TGTGCCAGCAGACTAGCGGGGACCTACGAGCAGTACTTC. It translates to CASRLAGTYEQYF.

The chain combines TRBV11-2 with TRBJ1-5; TRBD1 matches 8 bases. CDR3 length: 14 residues. Per germline, CDR1 SGHAT and CDR2 FQNNGV. The V and J ends lost 3 bases and 9 bases, in that order; junction bases with no gene match: 7. The CDR3 here is CASSLTGEERPQHF. As DNA, the CDR3 is TGTGCCAGCAGCTTGACAGGGGAAGAGAGGCCCCAGCATTTT.

This chain connects TRBV5-8 to TRBJ2-7; 11 nucleotides match TRBD1. CDR3 length: 15 amino acids. The V gene's germline CDR1 is SGHTS and CDR2 YDEGEE. The V segment lost 3 bases and the J segment 5 bases; nucleotides outside the gene matches: 7. As DNA, the CDR3 is TGTGCCAGCAGCTCCCTGGGACAGGGGGAACACGAGCAGTACTTC. Translating gives CASSSLGQGEHEQYF.

This sequence joins TRBV19 and TRBJ2-7; 9 nucleotides line up with TRBD2. After removal of 1 base from V and 2 bases from J, the junction contained 6 bases not matched to a gene. CDR1 is LNHDA, CDR2 SQIVND, per germline (reference sequence). CDR3 size: 16 residues. CDR3 bases: TGTGCCAGTAGTATAGGGTCTAGCGGGAACACCTACGAGCAGTACTTC. Translation gives CASSIGSSGNTYEQYF.